This T cell receptor beta chain was captured in a study of T cell responses to AZD1222 COVID-19 vaccine. Study-wide points: The number of AZD1222 recipients seropositive at baseline was only five to seven.

Data came from immunoSEQ multiplex PCR; TCRdb stores just in-frame clones and leaves some out. The top ten hold 15% of the sample, which has some 97,000 clones, around nine tenths seen once. As to this clone: Antigen unknown.

CDR1 and CDR2 (germline): SQVTM, ANQGSEA. CDR3 length: 14 amino acids. The ends were cut back, 7 bases at V and 4 bases at J, with 20 bases in the middle. The chain is built from TRBV29-1 and TRBJ2-7, with D maybe TRBD1 (6 bases). The source is an adult in good health. The starting material was peripheral blood, obtained on day 0 of AZD1222 vaccination. The CDR3 DNA reads TGCAGCGCCTCAAGAGGGACAACAATGTACGAGCAGTACTTC. It is translated as CSASRGTTMYEQYF.